This T cell receptor (beta chain) was identified in a study of blood T cells in healthy people across ages. Study in general: The capture of about one barcoded beta molecule per two T cells was achieved by template switching. Study results and caveats: Roughly linear declines in TCR beta diversity per million T cells occurred with age.

This CDR3 has 16 residues. The trim removed 5 bases at V and 3 bases at J, leaving 10 bases unmatched. Per the germline V gene, CDR1 is SGHTA and CDR2 is FQGTGA. The second PCR ran roughly 6 to 11 cycles with a sample-barcoded 5' primer and J-beta primers. From each sample, at least 2.5 million paired-end reads containing CDR3 were obtained. TCRdb re-called the 5' RACE reads with MiXCR, one entry per CDR3 protein. Of 1.4 million or so distinct CDR3 sequences listed, 40% to 45% are singletons. On this clonotype itself: Its specificity is not known.

Each donor's blood draw was 7.5 to 10 milliliters of peripheral blood. This sequence was found in a woman under 30 in good health. Input material: blood. V usage is TRBV7-3 and J usage is TRBJ2-1; TRBD1 agrees at 7 bases. The CDR3: CASSGSGGRYYNEQFF. The CDR3 nucleotides are TGTGCCAGCAGCGGGTCAGGGGGACGGTACTACAATGAGCAGTTCTTC.